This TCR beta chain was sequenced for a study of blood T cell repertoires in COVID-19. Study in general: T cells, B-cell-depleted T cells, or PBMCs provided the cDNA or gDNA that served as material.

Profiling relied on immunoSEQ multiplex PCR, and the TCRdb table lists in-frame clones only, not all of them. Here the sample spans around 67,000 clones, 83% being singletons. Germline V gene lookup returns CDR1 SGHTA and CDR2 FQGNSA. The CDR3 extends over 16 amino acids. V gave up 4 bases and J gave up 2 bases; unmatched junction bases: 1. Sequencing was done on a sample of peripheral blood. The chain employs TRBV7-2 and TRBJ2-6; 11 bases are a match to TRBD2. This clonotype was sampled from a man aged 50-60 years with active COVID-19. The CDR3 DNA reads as TGTGCCAGCAGCTCGACTAGCGGGACTGGGGCCAACGTCCTGACTTTC. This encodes CASSSTSGTGANVLTF.